This T cell receptor beta chain was profiled in a study of cytomegalovirus exposure and HLA in healthy donors. On this clone itself: Its antigen is as yet unknown.

The primer mix had 60 Vbeta and 13 Jbeta primers. The repertoire was sequenced with immunoSEQ multiplex PCR; TCRdb's copy has only in-frame clones and lacks some. The sample has under 250,000 clones; approximately 82% are singletons. Those who donated were healthy bone marrow donors. This CDR3 comprises 15 residues. The germline V and J ends were trimmed by 6 bases and 7 bases, with 16 bases remaining between them. In germline, CDR1 is MNHEY, CDR2 SVGAGI. General study findings and limits: The presence/absence work took it that sequencing depth was about the same across donors. The authors reported that TCR beta sequences could predict HLA-A and HLA-B alleles. These predictions were accurate for most subjects in the first cohort. Reports credit the classifier with highly specific, highly sensitive diagnosis of cytomegalovirus status.

This chain links TRBV6-5 with TRBJ1-6; the D gene is possibly TRBD1 (6 bases). This TCR was sampled from a woman aged 50 to 65 in good health and CMV-seropositive. The specimen sequenced was PBMCs. The CDR3 reads CASSHTTGSNSPLHF. The CDR3 nucleotides are TGTGCCAGCAGCCACACGACAGGTAGCAATTCACCCCTCCACTTT.